The T cell receptor beta chain under discussion was sequenced for a study of CD8+ T cells in alopecia areata. Study observations and caveats: Tofacitinib yielded significantly lower scalp clonality and fewer expanded CD8+ clones among the top 100.

The germline V gene has CDR1 MGHDK and CDR2 SYGVNS. The V end lost 3 bases, the J end lost 2 bases, and 7 bases lay between the germline ends. This CDR3 contains 13 residues. Extracted RNA was reverse transcribed, and the resulting cDNA served as sequencing template. Libraries were prepared by immunoSEQ multiplex PCR; TCRdb keeps only in-frame clonotypes and omits some of them. This table holds around 290,000 clones, 58% found once. The treatment: oral pan-JAK inhibitor, 5-10 mg twice daily. To note about this clone: Its target is unknown.

The material sequenced was CD4+ T cells sorted from blood, taken at week 24, from a patient treated with tofacitinib. The receptor comes from a human donor with alopecia areata. The chain recombines TRBV25-1 with TRBJ1-2; D is undetermined. The CDR3 reads CASSELGNYGYTF. The CDR3 DNA reads TGTGCCAGCAGTGAGCTAGGGAACTATGGCTACACCTTC.